The 31 T cell receptor beta chains presented below share a single source sample, sequenced in a study of T cells in Graves' hyperthyroidism and ophthalmopathy. It was RNA transcripts that yielded the amplified TCR beta CDR3 regions. The TCR CDR3 was amplified in a first-round RT-PCR using the HTBI primer set. TCRdb fed the multiplex PCR reads into MiXCR, producing one record per CDR3 protein. The data contain 330,000 or so distinct CDR3 sequences, roughly 19% of them singletons. What was sequenced was blood. The receptor source for this set is a man aged 50-60 years with Graves' ophthalmopathy.

This clonotype occurred many times. This rearrangement joins TRBV20-1 to TRBJ2-7; maybe TRBD1 (6 bases). This CDR3 is built from 12 residues. V lost 5 bases, J lost 3 bases, and 11 bases lay in between. CDR1 DFQATT and CDR2 SNEGSKA come from the germline V gene (reference sequence). This CDR3 reads CSASRDNYEQYF. The CDR3 DNA follows: TGCAGTGCTTCCCGGGACAACTACGAGCAGTACTTC.

The table lists this clonotype with a few counts. The V gene is TRBV5-1, the J gene TRBJ1-2; D perhaps matches TRBD1 (6 bases). V was pared by 4 bases and J by 2 bases, with 15 bases between. Germline V CDR1 and CDR2: SGHRS, YFSETQ. The CDR3 totals 15 residues. This CDR3 reads CASSPTTGSNYGYTF. The DNA for the CDR3 is TGCGCCAGCAGCCCGACGACAGGCAGCAACTATGGCTACACCTTC.

This clonotype was counted between two and nine times. V usage is TRBV27 and J usage is TRBJ2-2; 14 positions match TRBD2. CDR1 is MNHEY, CDR2 SMNVEV, per germline (reference sequence). The CDR3 consists of 17 residues. The junction had 5 bases not matched to a gene; V was cut back by 7 bases and J by 1 base. The DNA for the CDR3 is TGTGCCAGCACCGGGACTAGCGGGAGAGGGAACACCGGGGAGCTGTTTTTT. Translated: CASTGTSGRGNTGELFF.

J is TRBJ2-3 and V is TRBV29-1; tentative D call: TRBD2 (6 bases). Trimming removed 5 bases from V and 2 bases from J, with 20 bases in between. The CDR3 extends over 16 amino acids. The V gene's germline CDR1 is SQVTM and CDR2 ANQGSEA. This CDR3 is CSVYPPPGRVTDTQYF. The CDR3 DNA follows: TGCAGCGTTTACCCCCCACCCGGGAGAGTCACAGATACGCAGTATTTT.

This chain links TRBV5-1 with TRBJ2-1; D is perhaps TRBD2 (6 bases). The CDR3 has 14 residues. V lost 7 bases and J lost 5, with 16 bases in between. The germline CDR1 and CDR2 sequences are SGHRS and YFSETQ. CDR3 sequence reads: CASRLELVDNEQFF. CDR3 sequence (DNA): TGCGCCAGCCGACTAGAGCTGGTCGACAATGAGCAGTTCTTC.

The chain uses TRBV20-1 and TRBJ2-3, with TRBD1 as a possible D gene (6 bases). The germline V gene encodes CDR1 DFQATT and CDR2 SNEGSKA (reference sequence). This CDR3 is 15 amino acids long. Trimming removed 5 bases at V and 5 bases at J, with 20 bases between. Written as DNA, the CDR3 is TGCAGTGCTGATAGAGACAGGTCTTTCATAGATACGCAGTATTTT. Translating it yields CSADRDRSFIDTQYF.

This clonotype was found many times. V usage is TRBV7-3 and J usage is TRBJ2-3, with 8 nucleotides matching TRBD2. Unmatched junction bases numbered 5, after V lost 1 base and J lost 2 bases. Germline V gene data show CDR1 as SGHTA and CDR2 as FQGTGA. The CDR3 sequence is 16 residues long. Written as DNA, the CDR3 is TGTGCCAGCAGCTTAAATCCCGGGAGGGCCACAGATACGCAGTATTTT. Encoded protein: CASSLNPGRATDTQYF.

The rearrangement joins TRBV27 to TRBJ2-7, with D perhaps TRBD1 (6 bases). Trimming removed 5 bases at V and 6 bases at J, with 14 bases between. Germline CDR1 and CDR2: MNHEY and SMNVEV (reference sequence). The CDR3 is 13 residues long. The CDR3 reads CASSLSRDTEQYF. In DNA, the CDR3 is TGTGCCAGCAGTCTCTCGAGGGACACCGAGCAGTACTTC.

The chain has TRBV5-1 and TRBJ2-7, with TRBD2 matching over 7 bases. This CDR3 has 15 residues. Germline CDR1 and CDR2: SGHRS and YFSETQ. V dropped 0 bases and J dropped 3; count of bases not matched to a gene: 6. The CDR3 bases are TGCGCCAGCAGCTTGGCTGGCGGGAGATACTACGAGCAGTACTTC. Translating it yields CASSLAGGRYYEQYF.

This clonotype showed up just a few times. The chain joins TRBV7-9 to TRBJ2-1; tentative D call: TRBD1 (6 bases). Germline lookup yields CDR1 SEHNR and CDR2 FQNEAQ (reference sequence). This CDR3 comprises 14 residues. The V and J ends lost 6 bases and 2 bases respectively, with 11 bases between them. CDR3 sequence (DNA): TGTGCCAGCAGGACTGGGGGCCCCTACAATGAGCAGTTCTTC. As protein: CASRTGGPYNEQFF.

This chain uses TRBV29-1 with TRBJ2-5, with TRBD2 matching 8 bases. J was trimmed by 4 bases and V by 7 bases; bases with no gene match: 11. The germline V gene encodes CDR1 SQVTM and CDR2 ANQGSEA. The CDR3 runs to 14 residues. This CDR3 is CSAPEASGRETQYF. The CDR3 DNA reads TGCAGCGCTCCGGAGGCTAGCGGGCGAGAGACCCAGTACTTC.

At least ten counts were recorded for this clonotype. The chain joins TRBV7-8 to TRBJ1-1; D is undetermined. With 3 bases removed from V and 4 bases from J, the gap between germline ends came to 9 bases. The CDR3 runs to 13 residues. Germline assignment: CDR1 SGHVS and CDR2 FQNEAQ. The CDR3 DNA reads TGTGCCAGCAGCTTCCGAGCCGGCACTGAAGCTTTCTTT. The encoded protein is CASSFRAGTEAFF.

The rearrangement links TRBV2 to TRBJ2-7; D is undetermined. The better agreement between TRBJ2-1 and the DNA end casts doubt on the J call. CDR1 and CDR2 (germline): SNHLY, FYNNEI. This CDR3 region has 15 residues. The CDR3 nucleotides read TGTGCCAGCAGTGAAGAAAGTGCGAGCTCCTACGAGCAGTTCTTC. Its translation: CASSEESASSYEQFF.

This clonotype was counted only a few times. The rearrangement uses TRBV10-3 and TRBJ1-1, with 7 bases that match TRBD1. There are 11 residues in the CDR3. V was clipped by 5 bases and J by 7 bases; unmatched bases: 1. Per germline, CDR1 ENHRY and CDR2 SYGVKD. Written as DNA, the CDR3 is TGTGCCATCAGTCGGGACAGTGAAGCTTTCTTT. Translation gives CAISRDSEAFF.

There are many counts of this clonotype. This chain links TRBV5-1 with TRBJ1-1; D is undetermined. Germline V lookup: CDR1 SGHRS, CDR2 YFSETQ. The CDR3 is made up of 14 amino acids. Trimming left V 1 base short and J 1 base short, with 8 bases between. The CDR3 DNA is TGCGCCAGCAGCTTGAACTCAGCGAACACTGAAGCTTTCTTT. As protein: CASSLNSANTEAFF.

This clonotype was seen a handful of times. J is TRBJ2-3 and V is TRBV20-1; 10 bases agree with TRBD2. Trimming cost V 6 bases and J 0 bases; bases outside gene matches: 6. CDR3 length: 15 amino acids. Germline V gives CDR1 DFQATT, CDR2 SNEGSKA (reference sequence). The DNA for the CDR3 is TGCAGTGCCCTACTAGCGGGAAGGAGCACAGATACGCAGTATTTT. It encodes CSALLAGRSTDTQYF.

For this clonotype: Just one base apart from a much larger clone, this may be a read error. The chain is built from TRBV30 and TRBJ2-1, with 11 bases identical to TRBD2. This CDR3 contains 13 residues. In germline, CDR1 is GTSNPN, CDR2 SVGIG (reference sequence). As DNA, the CDR3 is TGTGCTTTCCTAGCGGGAGGAAGGAATGAGCAGTTCTTC. Protein: CAFLAGGRNEQFF. Using reference TRBV30 and TRBJ2-1 for the parts outside the CDR3, the full variable domain is SQTIHQWPATLVQPVGSPLSLECTVEGTSNPNLYWYRQAAGRGLQLLFYSVGIGQISSEVPQNLSASRPQDRQFILSSKKLLLSDSGFYLCAFLAGGRNEQFFGPGTRLTVL.

The sample holds a few counts of this clonotype. The CDR3 region has the DNA TGTGCCAGCAGCTTGTGGGGGACAGGGACCTACGAGCAGTACTTC. Translating it yields CASSLWGTGTYEQYF. This sequence joins TRBV5-4 and TRBJ2-7; 9 bases match TRBD1. J lost 2 bases, V lost 1 base, and 4 bases had no gene match. This CDR3 is 15 amino acids long. The germline V gene has CDR1 SGHNT and CDR2 YYREEE (reference sequence).

This clonotype was counted many times. V usage is TRBV28 and J usage is TRBJ2-5; D possibly matches TRBD1 or TRBD2 (5 bases each). The CDR3 spans 15 residues. Per germline, CDR1 MDHEN and CDR2 SYDVKM. V lost 2 bases to trimming and J lost 7 bases, with 17 bases between them. CDR3 sequence (DNA): TGTGCCAGCAGTTTAGTCGGCAGGGCACTAGGGACCCAGTACTTC. Translation: CASSLVGRALGTQYF.

This clonotype has a count of ten or more. V and J are TRBV13 and TRBJ1-1; 7 bases match TRBD1. Losses at the gene ends were 6 bases for V and 2 bases for J; bases not matched to a gene: 12. Germline V gives CDR1 PRHDT, CDR2 FYEKMQ (reference sequence). The length of the CDR3 is 16 residues. The DNA for the CDR3 is TGTGCCAGCAGTTCGACAGGGATGGTAGTCAACACTGAAGCTTTCTTT. Protein product: CASSSTGMVVNTEAFF.

Points on this clonotype: A junction boundary mismatches the germline segment, possibly from a read error. This sequence joins TRBV28 and TRBJ2-7; 7 bases are shared with TRBD1. CDR3 size: 14 residues. Germline CDR1 MDHEN, CDR2 SYDVKM. The CDR3 protein is CASSPDRDVSEQHF. In DNA, the CDR3 is TGTGCCAGCAGCCCAGACAGGGATGTAAGCGAGCAGCACTTC.

This clonotype has at least ten counts. The CDR3 DNA sequence: TGTGCCAGCAGCTCCCTGGAGGGGACCTCCTACGAGCAGTACTTC. This codes for CASSSLEGTSYEQYF. The chain joins TRBV14 to TRBJ2-7; TRBD2 might be the D (6 bases). The CDR3 has 15 residues. Trimming took 5 bases from V and 0 from J, leaving 14 bases between them. Germline V lookup: CDR1 SGHDN, CDR2 FVKESK. Combining the CDR3 with reference TRBV14 and TRBJ2-7 gives the whole variable domain EAGVTQFPSHSVIEKGQTVTLRCDPISGHDNLYWYRRVMGKEIKFLLHFVKESKQDESGMPNNRFLAERTGGTYSTLKVQPAELEDSGVYFCASSSLEGTSYEQYFGPGTRLTVT.

At least ten counts were recorded for this clonotype. The V call is TRBV7-8, the J call TRBJ2-1; 8 bases map to TRBD1. Unmatched junction bases numbered 8, after V lost 5 bases and J lost 5 bases. Germline CDR1 reads SGHVS; CDR2 reads FQNEAQ. This CDR3 contains 15 residues. The CDR3: CASSRDRGLHNEQFF. The CDR3 DNA sequence: TGTGCCAGCAGCCGCGACAGGGGCCTCCACAATGAGCAGTTCTTC.

This clonotype was found many times. The V call is TRBV3-1, the J call TRBJ2-5; 9 nucleotides align to TRBD2. The V gene end was trimmed by 4 bases and the J gene end by 2 bases; junction bases not matched to a gene: 5. Germline V gene lookup returns CDR1 LGHDT and CDR2 YNNKEL (reference sequence). This CDR3 is built from 15 residues. The CDR3 protein is CASSRTLAGQETQYF. As DNA, the CDR3 is TGTGCCAGCAGCCGAACCCTAGCGGGACAAGAGACCCAGTACTTC.

At least ten counts were recorded for this clonotype. V gene TRBV30 combines with J gene TRBJ1-1; TRBD1 agrees at 7 bases. Germline V gene data show CDR1 as GTSNPN and CDR2 as SVGIG (reference sequence). The J segment lost 5 bases and the V segment lost 2 bases, leaving 5 bases of the junction unmatched. The CDR3 runs 13 residues. The CDR3 reads CAWSKNRGTEAFF. As DNA, the CDR3 is TGTGCCTGGAGTAAAAACAGGGGAACTGAAGCTTTCTTT.

The chain joins TRBV24-1 to TRBJ2-7; 12 bases agree with TRBD1. CDR3 length equals 15 residues. Germline-derived CDR1 and CDR2 are KGHDR and SFDVKD. The trim removed 1 base at V and 7 bases at J, leaving 4 bases unmatched. The CDR3 protein is CATSDFGTGGWEQYF. In DNA form, the CDR3 reads TGTGCCACCAGTGATTTTGGGACAGGGGGCTGGGAGCAGTACTTC.

The sample holds many counts of this clonotype. The chain uses TRBV7-9 and TRBJ2-7; D call uncertain. Germline V gene lookup returns CDR1 SEHNR and CDR2 FQNEAQ (reference sequence). Trimming removed 4 bases at V and 0 bases at J, with 16 bases between. The CDR3 is 16 amino acids. The CDR3 region has the DNA TGTGCCAGCAGCTCGGACCGACTTCTTAGCTCCTACGAGCAGTACTTC. It is translated as CASSSDRLLSSYEQYF.

This chain joins TRBV11-1 and TRBJ1-1; TRBD1 matches 8 bases. CDR1 SGHAT and CDR2 FQDESV come from the germline V gene (reference sequence). V was pared by 5 bases and J by 4 bases, with 12 bases of the junction left unmatched. The CDR3 sequence is 16 residues long. DNA of the CDR3: TGTGCCAGCAGCCCATGGACAGGGTGGGAGGGCACTGAAGCTTTCTTT. It translates to CASSPWTGWEGTEAFF.

This clonotype was recorded at least ten times. The V call is TRBV20-1, the J call TRBJ2-3, with a weak D call TRBD2 (5 bases). Germline CDR1 reads DFQATT; CDR2 reads SNEGSKA (reference sequence). V lost 7 bases, J lost 2 bases, and 16 bases lay in between. This CDR3 spans 14 amino acids. The CDR3 loop is CSGGAADITDTQYF. The DNA of the CDR3 is TGCAGTGGCGGCGCAGCGGATATCACAGATACGCAGTATTTT.

This clonotype showed up many times. The chain links TRBV20-1 to TRBJ1-5; 8 bases line up with TRBD1. The germline CDR1 and CDR2 sequences are DFQATT and SNEGSKA (reference sequence). The CDR3 is 15 amino acids. V lost 0 bases to trimming and J lost 2 bases; unmatched junction nucleotides: 3. The CDR3 here is CSAREPGQGNQPQHF. The CDR3 coding sequence is TGCAGTGCTAGAGAACCGGGACAGGGCAATCAGCCCCAGCATTTT.

Only a few counts were recorded for this clonotype. It may be a read error: a sequence one base away is much more abundant. V usage is TRBV11-2 and J usage is TRBJ2-1; D gene uncertain. CDR1 and CDR2 from the germline V gene are SGHAT and FQNNGV. This CDR3 is 15 amino acids long. V was trimmed by 5 bases and J by 1 base, leaving 12 bases between them. The CDR3 DNA sequence: TGTGCCAGCAGCCCCCTTCGTGGGTCCTACAATGAGCAGTTCTTC. It is translated as CASSPLRGSYNEQFF.